Following are 31 T cell receptor beta chains from one sample sequenced in a study of OX40 agonist ivuxolimab in advanced cancers. Here immunoSEQ multiplex PCR was the method, and the copy in TCRdb shows in-frame clones only, minus some. The sample holds 70,000 to 75,000 clones, about 82% seen once. The sample consisted of CD4+ or CD8+ T cells sorted from blood, taken in a trial of the OX40 agonist ivuxolimab. The source is an adult with an advanced solid tumor such as melanoma, head and neck, liver or kidney cancer.

This chain connects TRBV5-8 to TRBJ1-1, with D unclear. This CDR3 comprises 11 residues. V was clipped by 1 base and J by 5 bases, with 3 bases between them. The germline V gene has CDR1 SGHTS and CDR2 YDEGEE. CDR3 protein: CASSLRTEAFF. CDR3 DNA: TGTGCCAGCAGCTTGCGAACTGAAGCTTTCTTT.

The DNA of the CDR3 is TGTGCCATCAGGGGGGAGGAGATGAACACTGAAGCTTTCTTT. Its translation is CAIRGEEMNTEAFF. This chain links TRBV10-3 with TRBJ1-1, with a tentative D call TRBD1 (5 bases). Germline-derived CDR1 and CDR2 are ENHRY and SYGVKD. V was trimmed by 6 bases and J by 0 bases, leaving 11 bases between them. The CDR3 loop spans 14 amino acids.

J is TRBJ1-1 and V is TRBV6-5, with D uncertain. V lost 0 bases, J lost 4 bases, and 12 bases lay in between. The CDR3 spans 15 residues. Germline V gives CDR1 MNHEY, CDR2 SVGAGI. The chain's CDR3 is CASSYSWQSPTEAFF. Here the CDR3 DNA reads TGTGCCAGCAGTTACTCTTGGCAGAGCCCCACTGAAGCTTTCTTT.

The genes are TRBV19 and TRBJ2-5; D possibly uses TRBD1 or TRBD2 (5 bases each). The J call may be incorrect, as the DNA end agrees better with TRBJ2-7. Germline CDR1 and CDR2: LNHDA and SQIVND (reference sequence). The CDR3 totals 15 residues. The CDR3 DNA sequence: TGTGCCAGTAGTTCGCCCCGAGAGGGGTCCTACGAGCAGTACTTC. This translates into CASSSPREGSYEQYF.

The chain combines TRBV7-9 with TRBJ1-1; D is unclear. The CDR3 is 15 amino acids. Germline V gene data show CDR1 as SEHNR and CDR2 as FQNEAQ (reference sequence). V was trimmed by 5 bases and J by 7 bases, leaving 20 bases between them. The CDR3: CASSPLAAREGEAFF. In nucleotides, the CDR3 is TGTGCCAGCAGCCCACTGGCGGCCCGGGAGGGTGAAGCTTTCTTT.

The J gene is TRBJ1-1, the V gene TRBV5-1, with D unresolved. The V gene's germline CDR1 is SGHRS and CDR2 YFSETQ. V lost 4 bases and J lost 5, with 15 bases in between. This CDR3 has 14 amino acids. The CDR3 protein is CASSAPGGWTEAFF. The DNA for the CDR3 is TGCGCCAGCAGCGCCCCGGGCGGGTGGACTGAAGCTTTCTTT.

This clone was detected once. The rearrangement uses TRBV28 and TRBJ2-3; perhaps TRBD2 as D (5 bases). The V end was cut by 6 bases, the J end by 11 bases, with 33 bases between. The germline CDR1 and CDR2 sequences are MDHEN and SYDVKM. The CDR3 has 18 amino acids. The CDR3 sequence: CASSPNIGGIPGHRGQYF. The CDR3 DNA follows: TGTGCCAGCAGCCCCAATATTGGAGGAATCCCCGGCCACCGAGGGCAGTATTTT. Full variable domain (remainder filled in from reference TRBV28 and TRBJ2-3): DVKVTQSSRYLVKRTGEKVFLECVQDMDHENMFWYRQDPGLGLRLIYFSYDVKMKEKGDIPEGYSVSREKKERFSLILESASTNQTSMYLCASSPNIGGIPGHRGQYFGPGTRLTVL.

The chain uses TRBV21-1 and TRBJ2-7; the D segment call TRBD2 is taken from the table without a DNA check. TRBV21-1 corresponds to a pseudogene. This CDR3 is 16 amino acids long. The CDR3: CASLNIPGGPAEEQYF. Written as DNA, the CDR3 is TGTGCCAGCCTTAATATCCCGGGAGGGCCTGCGGAGGAGCAGTACTTC.

This clone was recorded a few times. The V call is TRBV4-1, the J call TRBJ1-5, with a tentative D call TRBD1 (5 bases). The CDR3 runs 14 residues. Germline V gene sequence: CDR1 MGHRA, CDR2 YSYEKL. Trimming took off 0 bases at V and 6 bases at J, with 9 bases between the two ends. The CDR3 DNA sequence: TGCGCCAGCAGCCAAGAGAGGGGTAGTCAGCCCCAGCATTTT. The encoded protein is CASSQERGSQPQHF.

This sequence joins TRBV28 and TRBJ2-1, with TRBD2 matching over 9 bases. The ends lost 8 bases at V and 7 bases at J; junction bases unmatched: 12. The CDR3 sequence is 15 residues long. Germline V gives CDR1 MDHEN, CDR2 SYDVKM. The CDR3 nucleotides are TGTGCCAGCGCGGTCGGCGGGAGGGTTTATAATGAGCAGTTCTTC. Its translation is CASAVGGRVYNEQFF.

This sequence joins TRBV7-9 and TRBJ2-1, with a weak D call TRBD1 (5 bases). CDR3 length equals 10 residues. V was trimmed by 11 bases and J by 9 bases, leaving 11 bases between them. Germline-derived CDR1 and CDR2 are SEHNR and FQNEAQ (reference sequence). CDR3 sequence (DNA): TGTGCCCCAGGGTACGGTGAGCAGTTCTTC. Translation gives CAPGYGEQFF.

This chain uses TRBV5-1 with TRBJ1-1, with D maybe TRBD1 (6 bases). CDR1 and CDR2 from the germline V gene are SGHRS and YFSETQ. Trimming took 1 base from V and 5 from J, leaving 9 bases between them. This CDR3 spans 13 amino acids. In DNA form, the CDR3 reads TGCGCCAGCAGCTTGAGTACAGGGACTGAAGCTTTCTTT. This sequence encodes CASSLSTGTEAFF. The full variable domain, its missing parts supplied by reference TRBV5-1 and TRBJ1-1, is KAGVTQTPRYLIKTRGQQVTLSCSPISGHRSVSWYQQTPGQGLQFLFEYFSETQRNKGNFPGRFSGRQFSNSRSEMNVSTLELGDSALYLCASSLSTGTEAFFGQGTRLTVV.

This chain links TRBV4-3 with TRBJ2-2, with D possibly being TRBD1 (6 bases). Germline V gene sequence: CDR1 LGHNA, CDR2 YSLEER. The CDR3 covers 19 residues. V was shortened by 0 bases and J by 3 bases, with 20 bases between the two germline ends. The CDR3 loop reads CASSQDFGSQGPDTGELFF. The CDR3 DNA sequence: TGCGCCAGCAGCCAAGATTTCGGTAGTCAGGGGCCGGACACCGGGGAGCTGTTTTTT.

The chain uses TRBV7-9 and TRBJ2-3, with 9 bases aligning to TRBD2. J gave up 2 bases and V 5 bases, and 8 bases lay outside the gene matches. The germline V gene encodes CDR1 SEHNR and CDR2 FQNEAQ (reference sequence). CDR3 length: 16 amino acids. The CDR3 region has the DNA TGTGCCAGCAGCGAACCGCGGGGGGGCGTCACAGATACGCAGTATTTT. As protein: CASSEPRGGVTDTQYF.

This chain joins TRBV7-3 and TRBJ2-7; D unclear. Germline lookup yields CDR1 SGHTA and CDR2 FQGTGA. The CDR3 extends over 14 amino acids. The V end lost 4 bases, the J end lost 3 bases, and 13 bases lay between the germline ends. The CDR3 loop reads CASSSSADGYEQYF. The CDR3 nucleotides are TGTGCCAGCAGCTCCTCCGCGGACGGCTACGAGCAGTACTTC.

The chain recombines TRBV9 with TRBJ2-5; 8 nucleotides line up with TRBD2. This CDR3 contains 15 residues. Trimming cost V 3 bases and J 2 bases; bases outside gene matches: 6. Germline CDR1 reads SGDLS; CDR2 reads YYNGEE. The CDR3 region has the DNA TGTGCCAGCAGCGGTAGCGGGATGGGGCAAGAGACCCAGTACTTC. Protein: CASSGSGMGQETQYF.

There are a few counts of this clone. The chain joins TRBV6-6 to TRBJ1-1; the D gene is possibly TRBD1 (5 bases). Looked up from germline, CDR1 is MNHNY and CDR2 is SVGAGI (reference sequence). CDR3 length: 15 residues. V was clipped by 2 bases and J by 0 bases, with 10 bases between them. CDR3 residues: CASSYRDGLNTEAFF. The CDR3 DNA follows: TGTGCCAGCAGTTACCGGGACGGACTGAACACTGAAGCTTTCTTT.

In the case of this clone: Other DNA sequences in this sample translate to the same CDR3. The chain employs TRBV9 and TRBJ2-1; a possible D gene is TRBD2 (5 bases). From germline, CDR1 is SGDLS and CDR2 YYNGEE. This CDR3 region has 14 residues. Trimming removed 4 bases from V and 4 bases from J, with 12 bases in between. The CDR3 nucleotides are TGTGCCAGCAGCCGGGGTGGCTCTTACAATGAGCAGTTCTTC. Translated, it gives CASSRGGSYNEQFF.

The rearrangement joins TRBV18 to TRBJ2-5; possibly TRBD1 or TRBD2 for D (5 bases each). Germline assignment: CDR1 KGHSH and CDR2 LQKENI. Trimming cost V 5 bases and J 2 bases, with 12 bases left between them. This CDR3 comprises 14 residues. CDR3 protein: CASSSYGAQETQYF. CDR3 coding DNA: TGTGCCAGCTCATCCTACGGGGCGCAAGAGACCCAGTACTTC.

This clone appeared a few times. This chain links TRBV6-1 with TRBJ1-1, with no clear D. With 0 bases removed from V and 5 bases from J, the gap between germline ends came to 13 bases. The CDR3 spans 15 residues. Germline loops: CDR1 MNHNS, CDR2 SASEGT. The CDR3 sequence: CASSEARNIATEAFF. The CDR3 nucleotides are TGTGCCAGCAGTGAAGCTAGGAATATCGCGACTGAAGCTTTCTTT.

The chain uses TRBV18 and TRBJ2-6; D possibly corresponds to TRBD1 (6 bases). This CDR3 has 15 residues. Germline V gene data show CDR1 as KGHSH and CDR2 as LQKENI. Trimming removed 4 bases from V and 4 bases from J, with 11 bases in between. The CDR3 region has the DNA TGTGCCAGCTCACTCAGGGGAACCGGGGCCAACGTCCTGACTTTC. Amino acids: CASSLRGTGANVLTF.

This clone has just one count. The genes are TRBV5-6 and TRBJ2-1; 7 bases agree with TRBD2. With V trimmed by 1 base and J by 0 bases, 7 bases remained unmatched. The germline gives CDR1 SGHDT, CDR2 YYEEEE. The CDR3 length is 17 residues. Written as DNA, the CDR3 is TGTGCCAGCAGCTTGCCTGGCGGGAGCCACTCCTACAATGAGCAGTTCTTC. Its translation is CASSLPGGSHSYNEQFF. Filled out from reference TRBV5-6 and TRBJ2-1, the complete variable domain reads DAGVTQSPTHLIKTRGQQVTLRCSPKSGHDTVSWYQQALGQGPQFIFQYYEEEERQRGNFPDRFSGHQFPNYSSELNVNALLLGDSALYLCASSLPGGSHSYNEQFFGPGTRLTVL.

V and J are TRBV15 and TRBJ2-2; 10 nucleotides line up with TRBD1. This CDR3 has 16 residues. CDR1 is LNHNV and CDR2 is YYDKDF in the germline V gene (reference sequence). V was pared by 4 bases and J by 4 bases, with 6 bases of the junction left unmatched. The CDR3 sequence is CATSMLGQGTTGELFF. CDR3 DNA sequence: TGTGCCACCAGCATGCTGGGACAGGGGACCACCGGGGAGCTGTTTTTT.

The V gene is TRBV9, the J gene TRBJ2-3, with 9 bases fitting TRBD2. The CDR3 runs 16 residues. V trimming: 0 bases; J trimming: 5 bases; junction bases outside the gene matches: 7. From germline, CDR1 is SGDLS and CDR2 YYNGEE. CDR3 DNA sequence: TGTGCCAGCAGCGTAGATGCGCGGGGGGGCCGAGATACGCAGTATTTT. It specifies CASSVDARGGRDTQYF.

This clone ranks as medium-sized. The chain recombines TRBV10-1 with TRBJ2-5, with 10 bases lining up with TRBD2. From germline, CDR1 is WNHNN and CDR2 SYGVQD (reference sequence). The CDR3 is made up of 16 amino acids. V was pared by 0 bases and J by 5 bases, with 6 bases of the junction left unmatched. The CDR3 here is CASSESPSGGVETQYF. CDR3 DNA sequence: TGCGCCAGCAGTGAGTCACCTAGCGGGGGTGTGGAGACCCAGTACTTC.

The gene calls are TRBV28 and TRBJ2-7, with TRBD1 matching 9 bases. The CDR3 extends over 16 amino acids. V gave up 6 bases and J gave up 3 bases; unmatched junction bases: 12. Germline lookup yields CDR1 MDHEN and CDR2 SYDVKM. The CDR3 sequence: CASRGWTGDGIYEQYF. The CDR3 coding sequence is TGTGCCAGCAGGGGATGGACAGGGGACGGCATCTACGAGCAGTACTTC.

J is TRBJ1-6 and V is TRBV4-1; D is unclear. This CDR3 spans 13 amino acids. Deletions cut 0 bases from V and 10 bases from J, with 7 bases between. Germline V gene data show CDR1 as MGHRA and CDR2 as YSYEKL. The CDR3 DNA reads TGCGCCAGCAGCCAAGATCGCCAATCACCCCTCCACTTT. Its translation: CASSQDRQSPLHF.

J is TRBJ1-3 and V is TRBV4-1; weak D call: TRBD1 (5 bases). The CDR3 contains 18 residues. The germline V and J ends were trimmed by 1 base and 0 bases, with 16 bases remaining between them. Germline CDR1 reads MGHRA; CDR2 reads YSYEKL. CDR3 DNA sequence: TGCGCCAGCAGCCAAGGCTCGGGACTCCTGGGCTCTGGAAACACCATATATTTT. It encodes CASSQGSGLLGSGNTIYF.

The chain is built from TRBV12-5 and TRBJ1-2, with 7 bases fitting TRBD1. V gave up 0 bases and J gave up 5 bases; unmatched junction bases: 6. Germline V gene sequence: CDR1 LGHNT, CDR2 FRNRAP. The CDR3 is 15 residues long. The CDR3 loop is CASGLVGGQSYGYTF. The CDR3 coding sequence is TGTGCTAGTGGTTTGGTTGGGGGACAGTCTTATGGCTACACCTTC.

This clone was seen a single time. The rearrangement links TRBV28 to TRBJ1-5, with D unclear. Germline CDR1 reads MDHEN; CDR2 reads SYDVKM. V lost 6 bases and J 0 bases, leaving 15 bases between the germline ends. The CDR3 covers 16 residues. The CDR3 DNA follows: TGTGCCAGCAGCTATACCCCGGGGAATAGCAATCAGCCCCAGCATTTT. Encoded protein: CASSYTPGNSNQPQHF. Full variable domain (rest looked up from reference TRBV28 and TRBJ1-5): DVKVTQSSRYLVKRTGEKVFLECVQDMDHENMFWYRQDPGLGLRLIYFSYDVKMKEKGDIPEGYSVSREKKERFSLILESASTNQTSMYLCASSYTPGNSNQPQHFGDGTRLSIL.

The rearrangement links TRBV5-1 to TRBJ1-4; 9 positions agree with TRBD1. V lost 4 bases to trimming and J lost 8 bases; unmatched junction nucleotides: 12. The CDR3 spans 16 residues. In germline, CDR1 is SGHRS, CDR2 YFSETQ. The CDR3 nucleotides read TGCGCCAGCAGCCAAGGAGGTGGGACAGGGCAAGAAAAACTGTTTTTT. Translation: CASSQGGGTGQEKLFF.